This T cell receptor beta chain was recorded in a study of CD8+ T cells in alopecia areata. Turning to the study itself: For the treated group, dosing was oral tofacitinib at 5 to 10 mg twice daily. Scoring of severity for treated patients was based on percentage of affected scalp area.

With regard to this clone: The target antigen is unknown. Additional DNA sequences in this sample encode the identical CDR3.

Extracted RNA was reverse transcribed, and the resulting cDNA served as sequencing template. The assay was immunoSEQ multiplex PCR, and TCRdb's table has in-frame clones only and misses some. There are around 290,000 clones in the sample; roughly 60% occur only once, and under 2% lies in the top ten. Study results and caveats: While tofacitinib was given, many expanded lesional clones persisted in scalp and blood.

Treatment reported: oral pan-JAK inhibitor, 5-10 mg twice daily. Lesional scalp tissue (obtained by punch biopsy) and peripheral blood were collected from alopecia areata patients. This material consisted of CD4+ T cells sorted from blood, taken at week 24, from a patient treated with tofacitinib. The sequence was collected from a human donor with alopecia areata.

The CDR3 DNA reads as TGTGCCAGCAGCCTAGGAGGGGGCTACGAGCAGTACTTC. Translation gives CASSLGGGYEQYF. The V and J genes are TRBV7-2 and TRBJ2-7, with D perhaps given as TRBD1 or TRBD2 (6 bases each). CDR1 is SGHTA, CDR2 FQGNSA, per germline. The V end was cut by 5 bases, the J end by 3 bases, with 11 bases between. This CDR3 is 13 amino acids long.